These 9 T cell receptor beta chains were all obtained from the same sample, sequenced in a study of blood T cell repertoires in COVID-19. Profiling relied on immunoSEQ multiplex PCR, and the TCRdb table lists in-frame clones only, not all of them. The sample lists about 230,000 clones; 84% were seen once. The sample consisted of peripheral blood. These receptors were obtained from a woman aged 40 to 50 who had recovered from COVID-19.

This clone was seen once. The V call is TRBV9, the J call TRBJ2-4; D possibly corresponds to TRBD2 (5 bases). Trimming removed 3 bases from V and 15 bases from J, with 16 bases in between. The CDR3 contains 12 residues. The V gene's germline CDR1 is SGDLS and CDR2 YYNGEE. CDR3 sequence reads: CASSADRGWLYF. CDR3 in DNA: TGTGCCAGCAGCGCCGATCGGGGTTGGCTGTACTTC.

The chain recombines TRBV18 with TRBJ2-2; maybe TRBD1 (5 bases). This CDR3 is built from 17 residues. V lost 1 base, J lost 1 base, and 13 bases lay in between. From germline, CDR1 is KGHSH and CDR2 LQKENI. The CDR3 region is CASSPQSVTGNTGELFF. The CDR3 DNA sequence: TGTGCCAGCTCACCACAATCGGTTACAGGGAACACCGGGGAGCTGTTTTTT.

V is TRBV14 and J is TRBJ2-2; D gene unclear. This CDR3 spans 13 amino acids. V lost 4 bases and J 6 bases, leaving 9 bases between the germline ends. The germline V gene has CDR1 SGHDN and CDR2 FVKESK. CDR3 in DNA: TGTGCCAGCAGCCCGGTGGTCGCCGGGGAGCTGTTTTTT. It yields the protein CASSPVVAGELFF.

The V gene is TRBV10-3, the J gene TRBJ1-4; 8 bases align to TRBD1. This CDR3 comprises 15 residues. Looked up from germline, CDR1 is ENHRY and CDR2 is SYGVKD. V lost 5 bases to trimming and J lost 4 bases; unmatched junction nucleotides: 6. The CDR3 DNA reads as TGTGCCATCAGTCAGGGGGCGCCGGGTAATGAAAAACTGTTTTTT. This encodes CAISQGAPGNEKLFF.

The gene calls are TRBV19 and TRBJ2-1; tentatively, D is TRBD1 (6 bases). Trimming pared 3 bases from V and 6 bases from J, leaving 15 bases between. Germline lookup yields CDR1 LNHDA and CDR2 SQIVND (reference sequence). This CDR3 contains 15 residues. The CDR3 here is CASSIWAGARNEQFF. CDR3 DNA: TGTGCCAGTAGTATCTGGGCAGGGGCGCGCAATGAGCAGTTCTTC. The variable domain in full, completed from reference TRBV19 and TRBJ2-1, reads DGGITQSPKYLFRKEGQNVTLSCEQNLNHDAMYWYRQDPGQGLRLIYYSQIVNDFQKGDIAEGYSVSREKKESFPLTVTSAQKNPTAFYLCASSIWAGARNEQFFGPGTRLTVL.

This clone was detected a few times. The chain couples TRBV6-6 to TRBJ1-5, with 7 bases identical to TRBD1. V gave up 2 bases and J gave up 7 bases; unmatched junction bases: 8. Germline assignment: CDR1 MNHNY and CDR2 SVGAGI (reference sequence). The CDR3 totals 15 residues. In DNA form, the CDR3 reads TGTGCCAGCAGTTACGACAGGGCGGTTAGCCAGCCCCAGCATTTT. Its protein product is CASSYDRAVSQPQHF.

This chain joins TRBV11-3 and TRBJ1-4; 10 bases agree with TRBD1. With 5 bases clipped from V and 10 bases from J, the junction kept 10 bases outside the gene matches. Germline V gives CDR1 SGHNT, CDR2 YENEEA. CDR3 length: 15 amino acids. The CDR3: CASSPSGTGDGKLFF. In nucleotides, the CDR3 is TGTGCCAGCAGCCCTAGTGGGACAGGGGATGGAAAACTGTTTTTT.

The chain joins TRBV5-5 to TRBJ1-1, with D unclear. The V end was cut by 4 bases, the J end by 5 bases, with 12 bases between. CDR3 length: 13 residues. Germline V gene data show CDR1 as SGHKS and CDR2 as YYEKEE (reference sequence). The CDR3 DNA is TGTGCCAGCAGCCTAATGCGGGAGACTGAAGCTTTCTTT. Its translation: CASSLMRETEAFF.

The CDR3 DNA reads as TGCGCCAGCAGCCAAGTTTCATCTAGCGGGGGGGCGACAGATACGCAGTATTTT. Translated, it gives CASSQVSSSGGATDTQYF. J is TRBJ2-3 and V is TRBV4-3, with TRBD2 matching 12 bases. After removal of 1 base from V and 3 bases from J, the junction contained 8 bases not matched to a gene. From germline, CDR1 is LGHNA and CDR2 YSLEER. This CDR3 spans 18 amino acids.